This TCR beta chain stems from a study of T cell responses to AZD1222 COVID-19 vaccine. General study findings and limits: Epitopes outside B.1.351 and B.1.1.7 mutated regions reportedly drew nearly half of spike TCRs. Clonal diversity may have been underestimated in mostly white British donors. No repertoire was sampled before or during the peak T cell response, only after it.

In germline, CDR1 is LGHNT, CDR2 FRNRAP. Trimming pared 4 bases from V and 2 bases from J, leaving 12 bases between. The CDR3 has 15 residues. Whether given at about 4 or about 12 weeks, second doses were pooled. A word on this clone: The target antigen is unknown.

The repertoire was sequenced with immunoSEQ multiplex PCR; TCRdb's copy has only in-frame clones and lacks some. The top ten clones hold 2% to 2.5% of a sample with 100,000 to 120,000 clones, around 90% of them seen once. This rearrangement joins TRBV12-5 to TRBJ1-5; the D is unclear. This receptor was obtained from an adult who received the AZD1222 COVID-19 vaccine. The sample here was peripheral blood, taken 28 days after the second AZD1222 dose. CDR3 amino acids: CASGWGPGGNQPQHF. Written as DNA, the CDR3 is TGTGCTAGTGGTTGGGGTCCGGGTGGCAATCAGCCCCAGCATTTT. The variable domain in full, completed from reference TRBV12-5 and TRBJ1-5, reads DARVTQTPRHKVTEMGQEVTMRCQPILGHNTVFWYRQTMMQGLELLAYFRNRAPLDDSGMPKDRFSAEMPDATLATLKIQPSEPRDSAVYFCASGWGPGGNQPQHFGDGTRLSIL.